This T cell receptor (beta chain) was sequenced in a study of OX40 agonist ivuxolimab in advanced cancers. From germline, CDR1 is LNHDA and CDR2 SQIVND (reference sequence). V lost 7 bases and J 2 bases, leaving 15 bases between the germline ends. The CDR3 sequence is 16 residues long. Sequencing used immunoSEQ multiplex PCR; TCRdb keeps in-frame clones, though not all of them. This sample has about 150,000 clones, with 85% to 95% found just once. The sequence came from an adult with an advanced solid tumor such as melanoma, head and neck, liver or kidney cancer. The material was CD4+ or CD8+ T cells sorted from blood, obtained in a trial of the OX40 agonist ivuxolimab. This rearrangement joins TRBV19 to TRBJ2-6; the D is unclear. The CDR3 sequence: CASIESFGAGANVLTF. The CDR3 nucleotides read TGTGCCAGTATTGAATCGTTTGGGGCTGGGGCCAACGTCCTGACTTTC.